This TCR beta chain emerged from a study of blood T cells in healthy people across ages. Germline CDR1 reads KGHSH; CDR2 reads LQKENI. CDR3 size: 15 residues. Comments on this clonotype: With a much larger clone just one base away, this may be a read error.

A second 7 to 11 cycle PCR used barcoded and J-beta primers. One entry per CDR3 protein results from TCRdb running MiXCR on the 5' RACE reads. Of 650,000 to 700,000 distinct CDR3 sequences detected, over 40% appear once; the ten largest clones hold roughly 14%. The origin of this receptor is a woman aged 80 or older in good health. Sample: blood. The chain combines TRBV18 with TRBJ2-1, with 9 bases fitting TRBD2. The tail of the sequence fits TRBJ2-7 better, so the J call may be wrong. The CDR3 sequence is CASSPPAGGLNEQYF. As DNA, the CDR3 is TGTGCCAGCTCACCCCCTGCGGGAGGGCTCAATGAGCAGTACTTC.